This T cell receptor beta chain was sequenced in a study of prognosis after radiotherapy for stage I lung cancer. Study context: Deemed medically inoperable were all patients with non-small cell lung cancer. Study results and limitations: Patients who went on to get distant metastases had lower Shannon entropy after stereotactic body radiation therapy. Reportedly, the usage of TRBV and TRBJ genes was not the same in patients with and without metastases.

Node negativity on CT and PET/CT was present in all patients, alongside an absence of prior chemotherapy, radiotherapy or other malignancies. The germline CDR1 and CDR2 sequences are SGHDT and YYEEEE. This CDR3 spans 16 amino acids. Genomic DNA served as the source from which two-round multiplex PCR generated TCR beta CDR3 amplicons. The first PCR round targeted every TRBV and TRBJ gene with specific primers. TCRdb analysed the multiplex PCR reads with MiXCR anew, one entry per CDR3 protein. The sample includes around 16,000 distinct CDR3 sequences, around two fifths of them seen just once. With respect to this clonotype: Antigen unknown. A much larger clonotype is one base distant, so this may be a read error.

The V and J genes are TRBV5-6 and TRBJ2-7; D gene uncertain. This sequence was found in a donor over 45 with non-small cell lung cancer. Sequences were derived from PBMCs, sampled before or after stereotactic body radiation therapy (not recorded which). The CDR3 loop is CASSLDGNQILYDQYF. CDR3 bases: TGTGCCAGCAGCTTGGATGGGAACCAAATCCTCTACGATCAGTACTTC.